These T cell receptor beta chains were read from a single sample in a study of T cell responses to AZD1222 COVID-19 vaccine. The method was immunoSEQ multiplex PCR; TCRdb's version includes in-frame clones alone and lacks a portion of them. This table has 150,000 to 200,000 clones, around 86% appearing once. The sequenced sample was peripheral blood, obtained on day 0 of MenACWY control vaccination. These receptor sequences come from an adult in good health. Each CDR3 is given with its conserved first and last residue. A clone size is listed for some rows: how often the clone was seen (once, few, many), or a class if it is expanded.

clone size: -; J gene: TRBJ2-7; V gene: TRBV7-9; CDR3 protein: CASSFELQGGYEQYF
clone size: -; J gene: TRBJ1-1; V gene: TRBV7-6; CDR3 protein: CASSSPGGATNTEAFF
clone size: -; J gene: TRBJ1-1; V gene: TRBV6-5; CDR3 protein: CASSADPGDNTEAFF
clone size: -; J gene: TRBJ2-1; V gene: TRBV4-3; CDR3 protein: CASSPKRGPNEQFF
clone size: once; J gene: TRBJ1-2; V gene: TRBV5-4; CDR3 protein: CASSSGAPYGYTF
clone size: -; J gene: TRBJ2-7; V gene: TRBV30; CDR3 protein: CAWSVYSSYEQYF
clone size: -; J gene: TRBJ1-1; V gene: TRBV11-2; CDR3 protein: CASSPGTRAGTEAFF
clone size: -; J gene: TRBJ2-7; V gene: TRBV5-1; CDR3 protein: CASSLEGRSYEQYF
clone size: -; J gene: TRBJ2-7; V gene: TRBV6-5; CDR3 protein: CASSYFSGQRPYEQYF
clone size: -; J gene: TRBJ1-3; V gene: TRBV19; CDR3 protein: CASAPGGTSGNTIYF
clone size: -; J gene: TRBJ2-7; V gene: TRBV19; CDR3 protein: CASSGTGYNEQYF
clone size: -; J gene: TRBJ2-1; V gene: TRBV19; CDR3 protein: CASYGSGGPNEQFF
clone size: -; J gene: TRBJ2-1; V gene: TRBV28; CDR3 protein: CASSPPDRDYNEQFF
clone size: -; J gene: TRBJ1-6; V gene: TRBV5-5; CDR3 protein: CASSLGIGPNSPLHF
clone size: -; J gene: TRBJ1-3; V gene: TRBV5-5; CDR3 protein: CASSRSLSGNTIYF
clone size: -; J gene: TRBJ1-2; V gene: TRBV2; CDR3 protein: CASRGGPYGYTF
clone size: -; J gene: TRBJ2-7; V gene: TRBV29-1; CDR3 protein: CSVRAGVSYEQYF
clone size: -; J gene: TRBJ2-3; V gene: TRBV28; CDR3 protein: CASTPGTGSIIDTQYF
clone size: few; J gene: TRBJ2-3; V gene: TRBV19; CDR3 protein: CASSIRDTQYF
clone size: -; J gene: TRBJ2-5; V gene: TRBV7-8; CDR3 protein: CASSTQGAGMAQYF
clone size: -; J gene: TRBJ1-1; V gene: TRBV7-6; CDR3 protein: CASSLALRGTDTEAFF
clone size: once; J gene: TRBJ2-2; V gene: TRBV12-3/TRBV12-4; CDR3 protein: CASSPELAGELFF
clone size: -; J gene: TRBJ2-7; V gene: TRBV5-4; CDR3 protein: CASSFSFGVLSF
clone size: -; J gene: TRBJ2-2; V gene: TRBV30; CDR3 protein: CAWSVSGTGELFF
clone size: -; J gene: TRBJ2-1; V gene: TRBV7-2; CDR3 protein: CASNLRGDEQFF
clone size: few; J gene: TRBJ2-3; V gene: TRBV7-2; CDR3 protein: CASSLVGGDTDTQYF
clone size: once; J gene: TRBJ2-2; V gene: TRBV5-1; CDR3 protein: CASSVSPGGGGGGELFF
clone size: once; J gene: TRBJ2-3; V gene: TRBV4-1; CDR3 protein: CASSPFGSSSSTDTQYF
clone size: -; J gene: TRBJ1-5; V gene: TRBV28; CDR3 protein: CASSTLTGGVGQPQHF
clone size: -; J gene: TRBJ2-7; V gene: TRBV5-4; CDR3 protein: CASSAGQRPAYF
clone size: -; J gene: TRBJ2-3; V gene: TRBV6-1; CDR3 protein: CASSDRSSTDTQYF
clone size: -; J gene: TRBJ1-1; V gene: TRBV6-5; CDR3 protein: CASSYSTGGIGTEAFF
clone size: -; J gene: TRBJ2-7; V gene: TRBV27; CDR3 protein: CASSYQGGNYEQYF
clone size: -; J gene: TRBJ2-1; V gene: TRBV5-1; CDR3 protein: CASSLGAGTVYNEQFF
clone size: -; J gene: TRBJ1-2; V gene: TRBV6-6; CDR3 protein: CASSYSTGAYGYTF
clone size: -; J gene: TRBJ1-2; V gene: TRBV27; CDR3 protein: CASSLSAQVYLYGYTF
clone size: once; J gene: TRBJ1-3; V gene: TRBV7-2; CDR3 protein: CASSLGNRGLGNTIYF
clone size: -; J gene: TRBJ1-1; V gene: TRBV6-6; CDR3 protein: CASSYSGGTEAFF
clone size: -; J gene: TRBJ1-2; V gene: TRBV13; CDR3 protein: CASSVGTGTYGYTF